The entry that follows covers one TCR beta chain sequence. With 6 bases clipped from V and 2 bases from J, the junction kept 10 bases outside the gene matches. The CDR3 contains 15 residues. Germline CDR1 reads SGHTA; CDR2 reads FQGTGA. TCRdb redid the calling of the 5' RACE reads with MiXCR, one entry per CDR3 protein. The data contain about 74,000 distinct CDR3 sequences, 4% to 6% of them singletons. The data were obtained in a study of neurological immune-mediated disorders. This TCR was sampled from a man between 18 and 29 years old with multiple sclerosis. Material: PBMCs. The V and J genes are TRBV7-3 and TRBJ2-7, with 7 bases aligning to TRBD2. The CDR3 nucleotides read TGTGCCAGCAGGCAAAAAGGGAGGGATCCCTACGAGCAGTACTTC. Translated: CASRQKGRDPYEQYF. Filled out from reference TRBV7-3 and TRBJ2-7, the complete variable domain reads GAGVSQTPSNKVTEKGKYVELRCDPISGHTALYWYRQSLGQGPEFLIYFQGTGAADDSGLPNDRFFAVRPEGSVSTLKIQRTERGDSAVYLCASRQKGRDPYEQYFGPGTRLTVT.